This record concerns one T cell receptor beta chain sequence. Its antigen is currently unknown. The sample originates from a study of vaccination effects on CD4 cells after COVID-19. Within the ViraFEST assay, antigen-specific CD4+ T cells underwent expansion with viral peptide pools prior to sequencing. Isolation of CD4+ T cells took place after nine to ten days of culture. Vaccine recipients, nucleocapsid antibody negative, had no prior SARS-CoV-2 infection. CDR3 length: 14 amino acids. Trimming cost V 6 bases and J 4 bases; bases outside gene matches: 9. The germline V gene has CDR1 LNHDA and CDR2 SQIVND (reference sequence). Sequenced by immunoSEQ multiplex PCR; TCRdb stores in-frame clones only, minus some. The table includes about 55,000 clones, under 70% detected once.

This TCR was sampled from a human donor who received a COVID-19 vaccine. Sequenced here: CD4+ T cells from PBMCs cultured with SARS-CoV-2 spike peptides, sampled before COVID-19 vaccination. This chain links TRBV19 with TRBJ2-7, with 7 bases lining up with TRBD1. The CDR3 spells CASRNGRTGYEQYF. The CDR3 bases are TGTGCCAGTAGAAATGGCCGGACAGGTTACGAGCAGTACTTC.